This TCR beta chain was obtained from a study of regulatory T cells. Study-wide results and limits: Shannon entropy was nonsignificantly lower in patient CD8+ T cells than control CD8+ cells. In patients, unique TRB V-J pairs were restricted and V/J usage skewed, especially in Tregs.

The primer mix had 52 TRBV and 13 TRBJ primers. Sequencing used immunoSEQ multiplex PCR; TCRdb keeps in-frame clones, though not all of them. The data contain 1,500 to 2,500 clones, less than 80% of them singletons. To note about this clone: The antigen is not known.

All CD3G-deficient patients showed autoimmunity, more severe in two. Patients, 2 to 39 years old, had expanded memory T-cell proportions. The origin of this receptor is a person aged 25 to 39 with CD3G deficiency. Sequenced sample: CD8+ T cells sorted from blood.

CDR3 loop: CASSDYTGSGRGETQYF. CDR3 DNA: TGTGCCAGCAGTGATTACACAGGGTCTGGGCGGGGAGAGACCCAGTACTTC. This chain uses TRBV28 with TRBJ2-5; perhaps D is TRBD1 or TRBD2 (6 bases each). Germline values: CDR1 MDHEN, CDR2 SYDVKM. Trimming removed 5 bases at V and 4 bases at J, with 23 bases between. The CDR3 is 17 amino acids.